This T cell receptor (beta chain) originates from a study of post-analysis software for immune sequencing data. Germline-derived CDR1 and CDR2 are DFQATT and SNEGSKA (reference sequence). The CDR3 loop spans 17 amino acids. Every TCR beta cDNA library bore unique molecular identifiers. TCRdb recomputed calls from the PCR reads with MiXCR, one row per CDR3 protein. The repertoire holds hundreds of thousands of distinct CDR3 sequences, with about 60% as singletons. The study's findings and limits: TRBV segments more frequent in patients than in controls numbered several and included TRBV5-6, TRBV5-1 and TRBV20-1.

Remarks on this clonotype: The antigen remains unidentified. A read error may produce the germline difference seen at one junction end.

The sample consisted of blood. The chain employs TRBV20-1 and TRBJ2-1; TRBD1 matches 8 bases. The sequence was obtained from a girl aged 2 to 9 with multiple sclerosis. The CDR3 nucleotides read TGCAGTGCTGGAGATGTGCGGACAGGGACTTCGCGCAATGAGCAGTTCTTC. Translating it yields CSAGDVRTGTSRNEQFF.